The 12 T cell receptor beta chains below all came from one sample that was sequenced in a study of shared clonotypes between healthy human individuals. Repertoires were generated with immunoSEQ multiplex PCR, while TCRdb's copy carries only in-frame clones and drops some. The sample holds about 980,000 clones, more than 75% seen once. The specimen sequenced was memory CD4+ T cells sorted from blood. The sample's subset: CD45RA-negative fraction. These receptor sequences come from a man aged 18 to 30 in good health.

CDR3 residues: CASSASAGSTDTQYF. The CDR3, as DNA: TGTGCCAGCAGCGCATCGGCGGGGAGCACAGATACGCAGTATTTT. The gene calls are TRBV7-9 and TRBJ2-3; D might be TRBD2 (6 bases). CDR3 length: 15 residues. V lost 5 bases and J lost 0, with 12 bases in between. Germline loops: CDR1 SEHNR, CDR2 FQNEAQ (reference sequence).

The chain joins TRBV6-1 to TRBJ1-5, with no clear D. The CDR3 sequence is 15 residues long. Germline CDR1 is MNHNS and CDR2 is SASEGT. V shed 2 bases and J shed 5 bases, with 13 bases lying between them. CDR3 in amino acids: CASSETFEFYQPQHF. The CDR3, as DNA: TGTGCCAGCAGTGAAACCTTCGAGTTTTATCAGCCCCAGCATTTT.

This chain joins TRBV10-2 and TRBJ2-3, with D perhaps matching TRBD1 (6 bases). Trimming removed 3 bases from V and 5 bases from J, with 15 bases in between. Per germline, CDR1 WSHSY and CDR2 SAAADI. This CDR3 is built from 15 residues. CDR3 region: CASSELGLRGDTQYF. The CDR3 DNA follows: TGCGCCAGCAGTGAACTAGGGCTCAGGGGAGATACGCAGTATTTT.

The CDR3 spells CASSYSITGLSYEQYF. CDR3 nucleotides: TGTGCCAGCAGTTACTCGATAACAGGGCTCTCCTACGAGCAGTACTTC. The V gene is TRBV6-5, the J gene TRBJ2-7, with D tentatively TRBD1 (6 bases). Trimming took 0 bases from V and 0 from J, leaving 12 bases between them. This CDR3 comprises 16 residues. Germline V lookup: CDR1 MNHEY, CDR2 SVGAGI.

The chain is built from TRBV5-1 and TRBJ2-7, with a weak D call TRBD2 (5 bases). Trimming stripped 4 bases from V and 6 bases from J, with 17 bases between. Germline V gives CDR1 SGHRS, CDR2 YFSETQ. CDR3 length equals 14 residues. This CDR3 is CASSRASTSGEQYF. The CDR3, as DNA: TGCGCCAGCAGCCGAGCTAGCACTTCCGGCGAGCAGTACTTC.

This chain uses TRBV28 with TRBJ1-5; a possible D gene is TRBD1 (5 bases). The CDR3 runs 13 residues. Germline assignment: CDR1 MDHEN and CDR2 SYDVKM. Trimming left V 9 bases short and J 2 bases short, with 11 bases between. The CDR3 loop reads CASLGGGNQPQHF. In nucleotides, the CDR3 is TGTGCCAGTTTGGGGGGAGGCAATCAGCCCCAGCATTTT.

CDR3 nucleotide sequence: TGTGCCAGCAGCTTTTACGGACAGGGGGCGCGTCGGACTGAAGCTTTCTTT. It yields the protein CASSFYGQGARRTEAFF. V usage is TRBV11-2 and J usage is TRBJ1-1, with 11 bases matching TRBD1. The CDR3 is made up of 17 amino acids. The V and J ends lost 3 bases and 5 bases, in that order; junction bases with no gene match: 11. From germline, CDR1 is SGHAT and CDR2 FQNNGV. Complete variable domain (other parts from reference TRBV11-2 and TRBJ1-1): EAGVAQSPRYKIIEKRQSVAFWCNPISGHATLYWYQQILGQGPKLLIQFQNNGVVDDSQLPKDRFSAERLKGVDSTLKIQPAKLEDSAVYLCASSFYGQGARRTEAFFGQGTRLTVV.

The CDR3 sequence: CASSLGTSGGRTDTQYF. The DNA of the CDR3 is TGTGCCAGCAGCTTGGGGACTAGCGGGGGCCGCACAGATACGCAGTATTTT. The rearrangement uses TRBV5-6 and TRBJ2-3; 13 nucleotides align to TRBD2. V was pared by 0 bases and J by 1 base, with 2 bases of the junction left unmatched. The germline CDR1 and CDR2 sequences are SGHDT and YYEEEE. This CDR3 spans 17 amino acids.

On this clone: At the DNA level, this CDR3 is encoded by other sequences in the same sample as well. The chain joins TRBV5-1 to TRBJ2-1; no firm D call. V lost 0 bases, J lost 0 bases, and 7 bases lay in between. Germline values: CDR1 SGHRS, CDR2 YFSETQ. The CDR3 is 15 residues long. The CDR3 reads CASSLAVSSYNEQFF. DNA for the CDR3: TGCGCCAGCAGCTTGGCAGTGAGCTCCTACAATGAGCAGTTCTTC.

The chain is built from TRBV11-2 and TRBJ2-7; 9 bases align to TRBD1. CDR1 and CDR2 from the germline V gene are SGHAT and FQNNGV. The CDR3 is made up of 16 amino acids. J was trimmed by 3 bases and V by 1 base; bases with no gene match: 7. The CDR3 loop reads CASSLVVTGGNYEQYF. The CDR3 DNA follows: TGTGCCAGCAGCTTAGTTGTGACAGGGGGAAACTACGAGCAGTACTTC.

The gene calls are TRBV2 and TRBJ2-7, with D possibly TRBD2 on 5 matching bases. This CDR3 is 18 amino acids long. CDR1 is SNHLY, CDR2 FYNNEI, per germline. V was cut by 5 bases and J by 5 bases, with 28 bases left in between. The DNA of the CDR3 is TGTGCCAGCAGTCTACAAGCTGTAGGAGCGGTGTTAAGAGACGAGCAGTACTTC. This encodes CASSLQAVGAVLRDEQYF. The full variable domain, its missing parts supplied by reference TRBV2 and TRBJ2-7, is EPEVTQTPSHQVTQMGQEVILRCVPISNHLYFYWYRQILGQKVEFLVSFYNNEISEKSEIFDDQFSVERPDGSNFTLKIRSTKLEDSAMYFCASSLQAVGAVLRDEQYFGPGTRLTVT.

A single count supports this clone. The V gene is TRBV5-6, the J gene TRBJ2-2; 7 bases are a match to TRBD1. This CDR3 contains 15 residues. In germline, CDR1 is SGHDT, CDR2 YYEEEE. Losses at the gene ends were 2 bases for V and 4 bases for J; bases not matched to a gene: 5. The CDR3 bases are TGTGCCAGCAGCTTCCAGGGGGTTGGCACCGGGGAGCTGTTTTTT. Amino acids: CASSFQGVGTGELFF.